The 6 T cell receptor beta chains listed next were all sequenced from one sample in a study of neurological immune-mediated disorders. TCRdb analysed the 5' RACE reads with MiXCR anew, one entry per CDR3 protein. The table lists approximately 60,000 distinct CDR3 sequences, around 4.2% of them singletons. Source material: PBMCs. The source of these receptors is a man aged 50 to 59 with multiple sclerosis.

The sample holds many counts of this clonotype. Compared with germline, one end of the junction differs, possibly owing to a read error. The chain carries TRBV5-1 and TRBJ2-3; TRBD1 matches 8 bases. In germline, CDR1 is SGHRS, CDR2 YFSETQ. The CDR3 is made up of 16 amino acids. CDR3 in DNA: TGCGCCAGCAGCCCACCGCGGGACAGGAGCACACATACGCAGTATTTT. Protein product: CASSPPRDRSTHTQYF.

This clonotype was observed at least ten times. V is TRBV7-6 and J is TRBJ1-5; maybe TRBD1 (6 bases). Looked up from germline, CDR1 is SGHVS and CDR2 is FNYEAQ. V dropped 4 bases and J dropped 5 bases, with 15 bases sitting between them. This CDR3 is 15 amino acids long. CDR3 loop: CASSSYLGGDQPQHF. As DNA, the CDR3 is TGTGCCAGCAGCTCTTACCTGGGGGGCGATCAGCCCCAGCATTTT.

This clonotype was recorded at least ten times. The V gene is TRBV28, the J gene TRBJ2-3, with D possibly matching TRBD2 (5 bases). The V gene's germline CDR1 is MDHEN and CDR2 SYDVKM. This CDR3 comprises 12 residues. V lost 5 bases to trimming and J lost 5 bases, with 8 bases between them. CDR3 protein: CASSPEGDTQYF. In nucleotides, the CDR3 is TGTGCCAGCAGTCCCGAGGGAGATACGCAGTATTTT.

Many counts were recorded for this clonotype. This chain uses TRBV6-5 with TRBJ2-7; the match to TRBD1 covers 9 bases. Trimming removed 5 bases from V and 6 bases from J; junction bases left unmatched: 8. The CDR3 covers 14 residues. CDR1 is MNHEY, CDR2 SVGAGI, per germline. The CDR3 nucleotides are TGTGCCAGCAGTGGGACAGGGTTCCCACCCGAGCAGTACTTC. Translating it yields CASSGTGFPPEQYF.

The V call is TRBV29-1, the J call TRBJ2-3, with D perhaps matching TRBD1 or TRBD2 (7 bases each). The V gene lost 1 base and the J gene lost 3 bases, with 11 bases spanning the gap. CDR1 is SQVTM and CDR2 is ANQGSEA in the germline V gene. The CDR3 loop spans 14 amino acids. This CDR3 reads CSVEARGGTDTQYF. The CDR3 nucleotides read TGCAGCGTTGAAGCCAGGGGGGGGACAGATACGCAGTATTTT.

The sample holds many counts of this clonotype. The chain is built from TRBV3-1 and TRBJ2-4; D might be TRBD1 or TRBD2, each matching 5 bases. The germline CDR1 and CDR2 sequences are LGHDT and YNNKEL (reference sequence). V shed 2 bases and J shed 11 bases, with 19 bases lying between them. The CDR3 covers 15 residues. The CDR3 coding sequence is TGTGCCAGCAGCCAAAGTGCCGGGACCCACGGAGTTCAGTACTTC. Its protein product is CASSQSAGTHGVQYF.